This T cell receptor (beta chain) stems from a study of beta chain features in type 1 diabetes. For this clone: Antigen unknown.

Since all of the isolated RNA was reverse transcribed, expressed TCRB transcripts were what got sequenced. The protocol was immunoSEQ multiplex PCR, while the TCRdb copy is restricted to in-frame clones and leaves out a portion. The sample carries around 140,000 clones, around an eighth recorded once. Whole-study results and caveats: Moderately but significantly shorter TCRB CDR3s were found in Type 1 diabetes patients in all four CD4+ subsets.

The clonotype originates from a man aged 18 to 30 with type 1 diabetes. Input material: central memory CD4+ T cells from blood.

The CDR3 DNA sequence: TGTGCCAGCAGCCAAGAGCCGGGGGAGACTCAAGCTTTCTTT. This codes for CASSQEPGETQAFF. The V and J genes are TRBV4-2 and TRBJ1-1; weak D call: TRBD1 (5 bases). The CDR3 sequence is 14 residues long. In germline, CDR1 is LGHNA, CDR2 YNFKEQ. V lost 0 bases and J 9 bases, leaving 14 bases between the germline ends.